What follows describes a single T cell receptor beta chain. The data originate from a study of blood T cell repertoires in COVID-19. Study-wide background: Acute-phase and convalescent COVID-19 samples originated in the United States, Italy and Spain.

Sequencing was performed with immunoSEQ multiplex PCR; in TCRdb, only in-frame clones are kept and a portion is missing. There are 150,000 to 200,000 clones in the sample; 78% occur only once, and 2.5% to 3.5% lies in the top ten. Germline CDR1 MNHEY, CDR2 SMNVEV (reference sequence). Trimming pared 5 bases from V and 6 bases from J, leaving 13 bases between. This CDR3 region has 13 residues. Sequenced material: peripheral blood. This receptor was obtained from a woman older than 75 with active or convalescent COVID-19. The chain combines TRBV27 with TRBJ1-1; D ambiguous. CDR3 region: CASSRPSRAEAFF. Here the CDR3 DNA reads TGTGCCAGCAGTCGTCCTTCTCGGGCTGAAGCTTTCTTT.